The following is a T cell receptor (beta chain) sequence with its context. These data come from a study of blood T cell repertoires in COVID-19. Per the study methods: It was from reference gene primer amplification that nucleated cell counts were estimated. Method: immunoSEQ multiplex PCR; TCRdb's copy keeps in-frame clones and lacks some. Clone size and V and J calls were adopted from that table, with D and trimming inferred from the DNA. Of around 130,000 clones listed, around 82% are singletons. Germline CDR1 SGHDT, CDR2 YYEEEE. The CDR3 is made up of 16 amino acids. The ends lost 0 bases at V and 11 bases at J; junction bases unmatched: 6.

Sequenced material: peripheral blood. The gene calls are TRBV5-6 and TRBJ1-6; the match to TRBD1 covers 12 bases. This receptor was taken from a man aged 60 to 69 with acute or convalescent COVID-19. The CDR3 region has the DNA TGTGCCAGCAGCTTGGAGGGACAGGGGGCCTGGACACCCCTCCACTTT. It translates to CASSLEGQGAWTPLHF.